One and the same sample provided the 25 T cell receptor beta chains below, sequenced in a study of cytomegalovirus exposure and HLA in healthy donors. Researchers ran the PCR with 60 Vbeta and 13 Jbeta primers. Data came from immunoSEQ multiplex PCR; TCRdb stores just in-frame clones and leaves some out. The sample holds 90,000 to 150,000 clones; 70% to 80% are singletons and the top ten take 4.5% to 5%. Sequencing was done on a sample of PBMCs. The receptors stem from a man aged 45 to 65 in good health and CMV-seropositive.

The CDR3 DNA reads TGTGCCAGCAGCGTAGCTAAGTACGACCCCGGGGCAGATACGCAGTATTTT. Amino acids: CASSVAKYDPGADTQYF. The chain joins TRBV9 to TRBJ2-3; maybe TRBD2 (5 bases). The germline V gene has CDR1 SGDLS and CDR2 YYNGEE. The CDR3 runs 17 residues. Trimming removed 0 bases from V and 4 bases from J, with 18 bases in between.

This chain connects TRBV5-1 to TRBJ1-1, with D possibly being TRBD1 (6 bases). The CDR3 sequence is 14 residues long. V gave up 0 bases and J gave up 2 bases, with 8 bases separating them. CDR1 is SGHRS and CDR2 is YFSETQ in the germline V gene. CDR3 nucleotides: TGCGCCAGCAGCTTGGAGGGACACAACACTGAAGCTTTCTTT. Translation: CASSLEGHNTEAFF.

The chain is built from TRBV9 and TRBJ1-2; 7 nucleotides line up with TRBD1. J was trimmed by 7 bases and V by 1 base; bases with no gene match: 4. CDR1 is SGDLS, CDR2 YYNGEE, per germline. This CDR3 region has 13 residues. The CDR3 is CASSVTGVSGYTF. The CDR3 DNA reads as TGTGCCAGCAGCGTAACAGGGGTCTCTGGCTACACCTTC.

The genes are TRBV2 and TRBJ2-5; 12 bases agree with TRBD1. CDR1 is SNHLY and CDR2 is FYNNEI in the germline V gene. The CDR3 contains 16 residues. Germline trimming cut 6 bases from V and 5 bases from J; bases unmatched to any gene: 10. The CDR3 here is CASRTSPGTGGETQYF. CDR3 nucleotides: TGTGCCAGCAGAACCTCCCCCGGGACAGGGGGCGAGACCCAGTACTTC.

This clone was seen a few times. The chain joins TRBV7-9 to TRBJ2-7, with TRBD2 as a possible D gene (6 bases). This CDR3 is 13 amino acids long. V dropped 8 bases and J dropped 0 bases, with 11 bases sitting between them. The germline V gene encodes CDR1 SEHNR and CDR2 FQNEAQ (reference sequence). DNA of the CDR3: TGTGCCAGCCGGAAGGACTACTCCTACGAGCAGTACTTC. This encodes CASRKDYSYEQYF.

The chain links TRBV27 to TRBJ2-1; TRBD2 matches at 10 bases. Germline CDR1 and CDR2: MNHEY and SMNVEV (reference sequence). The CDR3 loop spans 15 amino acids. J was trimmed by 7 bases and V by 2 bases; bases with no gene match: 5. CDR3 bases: TGTGCCAGCAGTTTAAAGCGGGGGGGCCGTAATGAGCAGTTCTTC. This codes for CASSLKRGGRNEQFF.

CDR3 in amino acids: CASSLGEDNSPLHF. CDR3 nucleotides: TGCGCCAGCAGCCTGGGAGAGGACAATTCACCCCTCCACTTT. V usage is TRBV4-1 and J usage is TRBJ1-6; unclear D gene. The CDR3 runs 14 residues. Germline CDR1 MGHRA, CDR2 YSYEKL. Trimming cost V 4 bases and J 7 bases, with 11 bases left between them.

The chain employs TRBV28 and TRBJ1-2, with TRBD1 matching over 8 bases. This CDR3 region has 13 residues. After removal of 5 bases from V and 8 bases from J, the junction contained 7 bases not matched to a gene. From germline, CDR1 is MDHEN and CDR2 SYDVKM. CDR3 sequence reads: CASSPQGARGYTF. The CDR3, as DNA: TGTGCCAGCAGTCCGCAGGGGGCTAGGGGCTACACCTTC.

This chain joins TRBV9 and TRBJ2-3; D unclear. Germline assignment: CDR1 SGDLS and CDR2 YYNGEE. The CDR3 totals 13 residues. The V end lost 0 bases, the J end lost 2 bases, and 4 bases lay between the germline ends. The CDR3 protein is CASSVGPTDTQYF. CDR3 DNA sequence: TGTGCCAGCAGCGTAGGGCCCACAGATACGCAGTATTTT.

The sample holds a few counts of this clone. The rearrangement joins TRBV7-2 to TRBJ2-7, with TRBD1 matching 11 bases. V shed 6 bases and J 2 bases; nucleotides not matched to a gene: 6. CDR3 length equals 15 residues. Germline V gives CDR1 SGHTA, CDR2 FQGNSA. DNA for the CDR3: TGTGCCAGCAGAAATCCGGGACAGGGGGCCTACGAGCAGTACTTC. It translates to CASRNPGQGAYEQYF.

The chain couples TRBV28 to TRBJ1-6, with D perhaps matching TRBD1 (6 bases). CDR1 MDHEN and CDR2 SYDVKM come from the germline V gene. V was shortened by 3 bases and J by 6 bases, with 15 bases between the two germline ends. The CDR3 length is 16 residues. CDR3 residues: CASSLGAGTTNSPLHF. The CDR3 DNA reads TGTGCCAGCAGTTTGGGCGCCGGGACAACTAATTCACCCCTCCACTTT. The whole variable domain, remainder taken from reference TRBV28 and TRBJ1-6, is DVKVTQSSRYLVKRTGEKVFLECVQDMDHENMFWYRQDPGLGLRLIYFSYDVKMKEKGDIPEGYSVSREKKERFSLILESASTNQTSMYLCASSLGAGTTNSPLHFGNGTRLTVT.

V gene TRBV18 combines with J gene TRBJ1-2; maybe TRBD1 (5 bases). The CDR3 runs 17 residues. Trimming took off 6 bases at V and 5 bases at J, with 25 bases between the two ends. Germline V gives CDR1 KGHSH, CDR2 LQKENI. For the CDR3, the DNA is TGTGCCAGCTCTCCAGGAGTCAGGGTGAAGGACGCTTATGGCTACACCTTC. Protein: CASSPGVRVKDAYGYTF.

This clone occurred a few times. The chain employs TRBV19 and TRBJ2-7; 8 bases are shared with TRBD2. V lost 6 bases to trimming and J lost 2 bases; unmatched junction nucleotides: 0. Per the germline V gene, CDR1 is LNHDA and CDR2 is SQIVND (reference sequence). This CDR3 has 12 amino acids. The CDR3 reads CASSGRAYEQYF. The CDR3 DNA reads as TGTGCCAGTAGCGGGAGGGCCTACGAGCAGTACTTC.

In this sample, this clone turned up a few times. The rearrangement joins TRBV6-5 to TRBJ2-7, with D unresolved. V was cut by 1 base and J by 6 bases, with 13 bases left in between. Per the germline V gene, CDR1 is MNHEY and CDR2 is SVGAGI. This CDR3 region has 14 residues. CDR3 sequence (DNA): TGTGCCAGCAGTTACTTCGATTCTTCGGGCGAGCAGTACTTC. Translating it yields CASSYFDSSGEQYF.

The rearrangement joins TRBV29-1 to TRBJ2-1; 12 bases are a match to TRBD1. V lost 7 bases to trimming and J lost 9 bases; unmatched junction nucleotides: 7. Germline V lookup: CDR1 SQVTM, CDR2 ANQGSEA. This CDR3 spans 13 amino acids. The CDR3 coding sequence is TGCAGCGCCGGGACAGGGGGCTACGGTGAGCAGTTCTTC. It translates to CSAGTGGYGEQFF.

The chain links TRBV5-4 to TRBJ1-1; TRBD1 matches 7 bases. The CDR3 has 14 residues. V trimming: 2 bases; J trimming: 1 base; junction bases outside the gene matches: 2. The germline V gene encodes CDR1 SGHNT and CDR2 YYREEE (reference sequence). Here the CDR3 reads CASSLGGKNTEAFF. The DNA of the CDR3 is TGTGCCAGCAGCTTAGGGGGCAAGAACACTGAAGCTTTCTTT. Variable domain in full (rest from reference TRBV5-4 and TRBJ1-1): ETGVTQSPTHLIKTRGQQVTLRCSSQSGHNTVSWYQQALGQGPQFIFQYYREEENGRGNFPPRFSGLQFPNYSSELNVNALELDDSALYLCASSLGGKNTEAFFGQGTRLTVV.

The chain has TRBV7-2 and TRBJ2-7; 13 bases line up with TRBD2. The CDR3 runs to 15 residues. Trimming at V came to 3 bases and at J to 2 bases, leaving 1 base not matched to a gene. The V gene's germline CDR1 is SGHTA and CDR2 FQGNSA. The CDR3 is CASSFGTSGTYEQYF. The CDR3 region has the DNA TGTGCCAGCAGCTTCGGGACTAGCGGGACCTACGAGCAGTACTTC.

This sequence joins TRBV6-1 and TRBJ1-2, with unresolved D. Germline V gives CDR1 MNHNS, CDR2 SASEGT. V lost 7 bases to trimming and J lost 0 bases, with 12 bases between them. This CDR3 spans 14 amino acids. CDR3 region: CASNRDIANYGYTF. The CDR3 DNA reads TGTGCCAGCAACCGCGACATAGCTAACTATGGCTACACCTTC.

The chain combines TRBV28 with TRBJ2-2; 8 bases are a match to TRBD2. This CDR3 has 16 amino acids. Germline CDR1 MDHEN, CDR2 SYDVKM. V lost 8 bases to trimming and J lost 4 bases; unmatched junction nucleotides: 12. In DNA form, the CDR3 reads TGTGCCAGCGGTAGCGGGACGGCCAGTATCACCGGGGAGCTGTTTTTT. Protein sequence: CASGSGTASITGELFF.

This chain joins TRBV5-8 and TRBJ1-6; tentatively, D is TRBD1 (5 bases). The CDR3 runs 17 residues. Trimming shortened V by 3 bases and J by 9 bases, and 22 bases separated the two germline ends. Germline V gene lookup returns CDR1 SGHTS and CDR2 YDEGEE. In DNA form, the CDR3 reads TGTGCCAGCAGCTCCTGGGGAGGGGACCACTGGGGTTCACCCCTCCACTTT. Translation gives CASSSWGGDHWGSPLHF.

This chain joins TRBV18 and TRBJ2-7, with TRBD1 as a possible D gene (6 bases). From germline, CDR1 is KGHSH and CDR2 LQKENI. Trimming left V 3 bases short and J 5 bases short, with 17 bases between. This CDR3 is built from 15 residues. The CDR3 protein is CASSPTTGKNDEQYF. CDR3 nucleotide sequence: TGTGCCAGCTCACCTACCACAGGGAAGAACGACGAGCAGTACTTC.

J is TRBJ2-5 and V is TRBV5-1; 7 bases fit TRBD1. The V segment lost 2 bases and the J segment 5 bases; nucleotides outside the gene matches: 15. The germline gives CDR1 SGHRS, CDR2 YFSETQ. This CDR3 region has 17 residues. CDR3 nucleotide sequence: TGCGCCAGCAGCTTAGGGGGCGGCAGGGTCTTAAGCGAGACCCAGTACTTC. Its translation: CASSLGGGRVLSETQYF.

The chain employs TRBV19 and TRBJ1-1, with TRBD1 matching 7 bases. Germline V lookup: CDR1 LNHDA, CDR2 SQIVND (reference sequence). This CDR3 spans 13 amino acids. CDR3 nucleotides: TGTGCGACAGGGAAGCAGAGTTTTCACAAAGCTTTCTTT. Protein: CATGKQSFHKAFF.

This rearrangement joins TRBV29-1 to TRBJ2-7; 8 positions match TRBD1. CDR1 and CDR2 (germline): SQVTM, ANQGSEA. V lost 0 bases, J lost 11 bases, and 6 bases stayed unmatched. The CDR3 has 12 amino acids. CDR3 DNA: TGCAGCGTTGAAGAGGGCCAGGGGGCAAAGTACTTC. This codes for CSVEEGQGAKYF.

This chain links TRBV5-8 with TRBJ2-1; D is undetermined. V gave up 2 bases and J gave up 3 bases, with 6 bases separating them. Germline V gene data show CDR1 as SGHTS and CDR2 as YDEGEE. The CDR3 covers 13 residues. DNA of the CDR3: TGTGCCAGCAGCTTAAACTTCTACAATGAGCAGTTCTTC. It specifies CASSLNFYNEQFF.